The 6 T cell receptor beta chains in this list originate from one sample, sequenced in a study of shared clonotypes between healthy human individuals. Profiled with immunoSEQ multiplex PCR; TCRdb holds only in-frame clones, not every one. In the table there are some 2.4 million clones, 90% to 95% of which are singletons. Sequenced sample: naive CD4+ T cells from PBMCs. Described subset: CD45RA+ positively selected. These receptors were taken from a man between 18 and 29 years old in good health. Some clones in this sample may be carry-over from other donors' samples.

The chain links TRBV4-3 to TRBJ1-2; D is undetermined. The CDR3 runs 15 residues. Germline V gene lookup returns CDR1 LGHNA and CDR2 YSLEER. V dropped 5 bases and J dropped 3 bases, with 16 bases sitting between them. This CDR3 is CASSSRTAGYYGYTF. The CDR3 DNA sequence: TGCGCCAGCAGCTCAAGAACAGCCGGCTACTATGGCTACACCTTC.

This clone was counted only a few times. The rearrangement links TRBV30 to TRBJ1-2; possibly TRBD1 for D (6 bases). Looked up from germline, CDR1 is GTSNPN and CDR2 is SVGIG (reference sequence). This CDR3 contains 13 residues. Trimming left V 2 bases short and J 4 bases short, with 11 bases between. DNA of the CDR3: TGTGCCTGGAGTACAGGGCCTAGCTATGGCTACACCTTC. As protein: CAWSTGPSYGYTF.

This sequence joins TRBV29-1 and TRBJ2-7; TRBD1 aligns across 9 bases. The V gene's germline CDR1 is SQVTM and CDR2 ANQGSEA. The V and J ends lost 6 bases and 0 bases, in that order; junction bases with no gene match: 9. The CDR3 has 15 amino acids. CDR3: CSVQRRTGVSYEQYF. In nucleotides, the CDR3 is TGCAGCGTCCAAAGAAGGACAGGGGTCTCCTACGAGCAGTACTTC.

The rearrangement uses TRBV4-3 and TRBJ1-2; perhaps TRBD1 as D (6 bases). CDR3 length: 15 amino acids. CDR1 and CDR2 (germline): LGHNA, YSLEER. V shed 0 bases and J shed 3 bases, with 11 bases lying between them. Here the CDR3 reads CASSQDQGTYYGYTF. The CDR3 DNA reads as TGCGCCAGCAGCCAAGATCAGGGGACCTACTATGGCTACACCTTC.

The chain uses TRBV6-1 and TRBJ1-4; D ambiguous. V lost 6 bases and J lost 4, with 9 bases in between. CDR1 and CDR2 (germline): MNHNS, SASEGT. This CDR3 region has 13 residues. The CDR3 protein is CASRRSINEKLFF. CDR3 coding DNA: TGTGCCAGCAGGCGGAGCATTAATGAAAAACTGTTTTTT.

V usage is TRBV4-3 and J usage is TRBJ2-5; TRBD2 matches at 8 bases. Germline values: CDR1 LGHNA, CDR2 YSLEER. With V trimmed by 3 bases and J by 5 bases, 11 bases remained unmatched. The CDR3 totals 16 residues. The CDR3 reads CASSQHPSGRLETQYF. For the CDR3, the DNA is TGCGCCAGCAGCCAGCACCCTAGCGGGCGGTTGGAGACCCAGTACTTC.